Below are 30 T cell receptor beta chains sequenced from a single sample in a study of Graves' ophthalmopathy and Graves' hyperthyroidism. From RNA, the CDR3 regions of TCR beta chains were amplified and sequenced. HTBI primers were employed in first-round RT-PCR, then a second-round multiplex PCR followed. TCRdb processed the multiplex PCR reads anew with MiXCR; each CDR3 protein has one entry. The sample records hundreds of thousands of distinct CDR3 sequences, around a fifth being singletons. The sample comprised peripheral blood. These receptors originate from a woman aged 18 to 35 with stable Graves' hyperthyroidism.

V and J are TRBV29-1 and TRBJ1-2; possibly TRBD1 for D (6 bases). The ends were cut back, 7 bases at V and 3 bases at J, with 9 bases in the middle. CDR3 length equals 11 residues. Germline CDR1 and CDR2: SQVTM and ANQGSEA. The CDR3 protein is CSGRTDYGYTF. In nucleotides, the CDR3 is TGCAGCGGTCGGACAGACTATGGCTACACCTTC.

This clonotype was seen ten or more times. This chain joins TRBV19 and TRBJ1-5, with D maybe TRBD1 (6 bases). The CDR3 has 14 amino acids. Trimming took off 7 bases at V and 1 base at J, with 11 bases between the two ends. Germline CDR1 LNHDA, CDR2 SQIVND (reference sequence). CDR3 amino acids: CASTIGGSNQPQHF. The CDR3 DNA is TGTGCCAGTACCATAGGGGGGAGCAATCAGCCCCAGCATTTT.

This clonotype was seen many times. The rearrangement joins TRBV7-9 to TRBJ1-1; D ambiguous. The CDR3 runs 14 residues. CDR1 and CDR2 (germline): SEHNR, FQNEAQ (reference sequence). The germline V and J ends were trimmed by 7 bases and 3 bases, with 15 bases remaining between them. The CDR3 coding sequence is TGTGCCAGCAACAAAAACAACGAAGACACTGAAGCTTTCTTT. Encoded protein: CASNKNNEDTEAFF.

This clonotype was observed many times. The chain combines TRBV2 with TRBJ1-2, with unresolved D. The germline CDR1 and CDR2 sequences are SNHLY and FYNNEI. Between the trimmed V and J ends, which lost 3 bases and 0 bases, there was a span of 5 bases. CDR3 length equals 13 residues. This CDR3 is CASSEKPNYGYTF. The CDR3 bases are TGTGCCAGCAGTGAGAAGCCTAACTATGGCTACACCTTC. The complete variable domain, with remaining parts taken from reference TRBV2 and TRBJ1-2, reads EPEVTQTPSHQVTQMGQEVILRCVPISNHLYFYWYRQILGQKVEFLVSFYNNEISEKSEIFDDQFSVERPDGSNFTLKIRSTKLEDSAMYFCASSEKPNYGYTFGSGTRLTVV.

The sample holds one count of this clonotype. The rearrangement joins TRBV6-2 or TRBV6-3 to TRBJ1-2; D call uncertain. Trimming pared 6 bases from V and 10 bases from J, leaving 6 bases between. From germline, CDR1 is MNHEY and CDR2 SVGEGT. This CDR3 contains 9 residues. CDR3 protein: CASSRIYTF. CDR3 nucleotides: TGTGCCAGCAGCCGTATCTACACCTTC.

This clonotype was counted only a few times. The chain has TRBV12-3 or TRBV12-4 and TRBJ1-1; D perhaps matches TRBD1 (5 bases). The CDR3 length is 15 residues. V was pared by 3 bases and J by 3 bases, with 14 bases between. The CDR3 protein is CASSFIRQLHTEAFF. DNA for the CDR3: TGTGCCAGCAGTTTTATCCGACAGCTACACACTGAAGCTTTCTTT.

This clonotype has more than one count but fewer than ten. The chain carries TRBV3-1 and TRBJ2-7; TRBD1 is a possible D gene (6 bases). Germline V CDR1 and CDR2: LGHDT, YNNKEL (reference sequence). CDR3 length: 15 amino acids. Between the trimmed V and J ends, which lost 2 bases and 2 bases, there was a span of 13 bases. CDR3 residues: CASSQPSRGTYEQYF. For the CDR3, the DNA is TGTGCCAGCAGCCAACCGTCCAGGGGAACCTACGAGCAGTACTTC.

The chain is built from TRBV6-2 or TRBV6-3 and TRBJ1-5; D unresolved. Trimming removed 7 bases at V and 6 bases at J, with 16 bases between. CDR3 length: 14 residues. Per germline, CDR1 MNHEY and CDR2 SVGEGT. CDR3 sequence reads: CASTTLNPPQPQHF. The CDR3 DNA is TGTGCCAGCACCACCCTTAATCCCCCTCAGCCCCAGCATTTT.

This clonotype was counted at least ten times. The rearrangement links TRBV28 to TRBJ2-7, with no clear D. In germline, CDR1 is MDHEN, CDR2 SYDVKM. The length of the CDR3 is 15 residues. With 2 bases removed from V and 3 bases from J, the gap between germline ends came to 14 bases. The CDR3 nucleotides are TGTGCCAGCAGTTTAGTGTCGGGCTACGGCTACGAGCAGTACTTC. Its translation: CASSLVSGYGYEQYF.

This clonotype was counted at least ten times. The gene calls are TRBV2 and TRBJ2-2, with 9 bases aligning to TRBD2. Germline CDR1 and CDR2: SNHLY and FYNNEI. The CDR3 loop spans 15 amino acids. Trimming cost V 9 bases and J 6 bases; bases outside gene matches: 11. Written as DNA, the CDR3 is TGTGCCAGAACGGGGCGGGAGGGCCGTCCCGGGGAGCTGTTTTTT. Residues: CARTGREGRPGELFF.

This clonotype was picked up many times. The CDR3 here is CASRRSGYEQYF. In DNA form, the CDR3 reads TGTGCCAGCAGGCGGAGCGGCTACGAGCAGTACTTC. The chain recombines TRBV7-2 with TRBJ2-7, with D tentatively TRBD2 (5 bases). CDR1 is SGHTA, CDR2 FQGNSA, per germline. V lost 6 bases and J 3 bases, leaving 9 bases between the germline ends. The CDR3 spans 12 residues.

At least ten counts were recorded for this clonotype. The chain joins TRBV12-3 or TRBV12-4 to TRBJ1-2, with 10 nucleotides matching TRBD1. CDR3 length: 14 amino acids. Losses at the gene ends were 3 bases for V and 8 bases for J; bases not matched to a gene: 6. CDR3 sequence reads: CASSLGQGFEGYTF. For the CDR3, the DNA is TGTGCCAGCAGTTTGGGACAGGGGTTCGAGGGCTACACCTTC.

This clonotype was detected ten times or more. The chain couples TRBV6-5 to TRBJ1-6, with TRBD1 matching 11 bases. The length of the CDR3 is 15 residues. V shed 8 bases and J 6 bases; nucleotides not matched to a gene: 6. The germline V gene encodes CDR1 MNHEY and CDR2 SVGAGI. CDR3 DNA: TGTGCCAGCTCCGAGGGGACAGGGGGTAATTCACCCCTCCACTTT. It is translated as CASSEGTGGNSPLHF.

This clonotype has at least ten counts. V gene TRBV7-6 combines with J gene TRBJ1-6; 7 bases align to TRBD1. The trim removed 5 bases at V and 0 bases at J, leaving 13 bases unmatched. Germline lookup yields CDR1 SGHVS and CDR2 FNYEAQ. The length of the CDR3 is 19 residues. CDR3 coding DNA: TGTGCCAGCAGCCAAAATATCCCAGGGGGAACCTCCTATAATTCACCCCTCCACTTT. It specifies CASSQNIPGGTSYNSPLHF.

This clonotype appeared many times. The gene calls are TRBV12-3 or TRBV12-4 and TRBJ1-1; a possible D gene is TRBD1 (5 bases). This CDR3 comprises 12 residues. V lost 2 bases and J lost 10, with 11 bases in between. The CDR3 reads CASSLRRDGAFF. DNA for the CDR3: TGTGCCAGCAGTTTACGCAGGGATGGAGCTTTCTTT.

This clonotype was observed many times. The chain recombines TRBV12-3 or TRBV12-4 with TRBJ2-5; TRBD1 is a possible D gene (5 bases). The CDR3 is 14 amino acids. V lost 6 bases to trimming and J lost 5 bases, with 16 bases between them. CDR3 sequence reads: CASSLPGNRETQYF. The CDR3 nucleotides are TGTGCCAGCAGCCTTCCAGGGAATCGGGAGACCCAGTACTTC.

This chain links TRBV29-1 with TRBJ2-5, with D possibly matching TRBD1 (5 bases). V lost 7 bases and J lost 3, with 18 bases in between. Germline V gives CDR1 SQVTM, CDR2 ANQGSEA. The CDR3 is made up of 14 amino acids. The CDR3 nucleotides read TGCAGCGGCCGGCGCAGGGCCACCGAAGAGACCCAGTACTTC. Its protein is CSGRRRATEETQYF.

This clonotype was detected ten times or more. This chain joins TRBV2 and TRBJ1-2, with D perhaps matching TRBD1 (5 bases). The CDR3 spans 13 residues. Trimming removed 5 bases at V and 8 bases at J, with 15 bases between. CDR1 and CDR2 (germline): SNHLY, FYNNEI. The CDR3 bases are TGTGCCAGCAGTAGTCGAGGGGCGGAGGGCTACACCTTC. Translated: CASSSRGAEGYTF.

This clonotype was observed at least ten times. V usage is TRBV6-5 and J usage is TRBJ1-5; a weak D match, TRBD1 (6 bases). Germline assignment: CDR1 MNHEY and CDR2 SVGAGI. The CDR3 loop spans 12 amino acids. The germline V and J ends were trimmed by 10 bases and 2 bases, with 9 bases remaining between them. CDR3 sequence (DNA): TGTGCCAAGAACAGGGGCAATCAGCCCCAGCATTTT. Translation gives CAKNRGNQPQHF.

This chain's CDR3 is CASTHYVTGGVNTEAFF. The CDR3 DNA reads TGTGCCAGCACCCATTACGTTACGGGGGGAGTGAACACTGAAGCTTTCTTT. V is TRBV7-8 and J is TRBJ1-1, with D perhaps TRBD1 (5 bases). V was pared by 7 bases and J by 0 bases, with 21 bases between. The CDR3 is 17 amino acids. Germline lookup yields CDR1 SGHVS and CDR2 FQNEAQ.

At least ten counts were recorded for this clonotype. J is TRBJ1-6 and V is TRBV20-1; D is undetermined. The CDR3 spans 13 residues. Germline CDR1 reads DFQATT; CDR2 reads SNEGSKA (reference sequence). V dropped 7 bases and J dropped 7 bases, with 14 bases sitting between them. This CDR3 is CSVPSGFNSPLHF. As DNA, the CDR3 is TGCAGTGTCCCGTCCGGGTTCAATTCACCCCTCCACTTT.

At least ten counts were recorded for this clonotype. The V call is TRBV20-1, the J call TRBJ2-2, with D hard to call. V gave up 1 base and J gave up 2 bases, with 8 bases separating them. This CDR3 contains 14 residues. CDR1 and CDR2 from the germline V gene are DFQATT and SNEGSKA (reference sequence). CDR3 coding DNA: TGCAGTGCTAGAGGCGACACCAACACCGGGGAGCTGTTTTTT. Encoded protein: CSARGDTNTGELFF.

There are many counts of this clonotype. V is TRBV6-5 and J is TRBJ2-5; tentative D call: TRBD1 (5 bases). Looked up from germline, CDR1 is MNHEY and CDR2 is SVGAGI. This CDR3 is built from 13 residues. V lost 6 bases and J 5 bases, leaving 13 bases between the germline ends. Here the CDR3 reads CASRGWGGETQYF. CDR3 nucleotides: TGTGCCAGCAGGGGGTGGGGCGGTGAGACCCAGTACTTC.

This clonotype was found many times. The chain employs TRBV12-3 or TRBV12-4 and TRBJ1-1; TRBD1 might be the D (5 bases). The CDR3 runs to 15 residues. V gave up 4 bases and J gave up 1 base, with 13 bases separating them. CDR3 region: CASSSAGMGNTEAFF. In nucleotides, the CDR3 is TGTGCCAGCAGTTCGGCAGGGATGGGGAACACTGAAGCTTTCTTT.

Many counts were recorded for this clonotype. This sequence joins TRBV2 and TRBJ1-2, with D unclear. V shed 4 bases and J shed 2 bases, with 11 bases lying between them. Per the germline V gene, CDR1 is SNHLY and CDR2 is FYNNEI. The length of the CDR3 is 14 residues. The CDR3 loop is CASSARAVNYGYTF. In nucleotides, the CDR3 is TGTGCCAGCAGTGCCCGGGCCGTAAACTATGGCTACACCTTC.

The genes are TRBV7-9 and TRBJ1-5; D is unresolved. Germline V lookup: CDR1 SEHNR, CDR2 FQNEAQ (reference sequence). The CDR3 covers 15 residues. V was cut by 5 bases and J by 4 bases, with 15 bases left in between. The CDR3 region is CASSLTTINNQPQHF. The DNA for the CDR3 is TGTGCCAGCAGCCTCACGACGATTAATAATCAGCCCCAGCATTTT.

This clonotype was observed at least ten times. The gene calls are TRBV6-1 and TRBJ2-5; a weak D match, TRBD1 (5 bases). The V gene's germline CDR1 is MNHNS and CDR2 SASEGT. CDR3 length equals 13 residues. V shed 6 bases and J shed 5 bases, with 13 bases lying between them. CDR3 DNA: TGTGCCAGCAGAACAGGAGTGGGGGAGACCCAGTACTTC. Protein product: CASRTGVGETQYF.

This clonotype was counted many times. The chain recombines TRBV7-2 with TRBJ2-7; possible D gene TRBD1, 5 bases. This CDR3 region has 14 residues. CDR1 SGHTA and CDR2 FQGNSA come from the germline V gene. V shed 7 bases and J shed 3 bases, with 16 bases lying between them. The CDR3 protein is CASTTGRGFYEQYF. DNA for the CDR3: TGTGCCAGCACTACGGGTAGGGGTTTCTACGAGCAGTACTTC. The whole variable domain, filled in from reference TRBV7-2 and TRBJ2-7, reads GAGVSQSPSNKVTEKGKDVELRCDPISGHTALYWYRQSLGQGLEFLIYFQGNSAPDKSGLPSDRFSAERTGGSVSTLTIQRTQQEDSAVYLCASTTGRGFYEQYFGPGTRLTVT.

The genes are TRBV12-3 or TRBV12-4 and TRBJ1-6; tentative D call: TRBD1 (5 bases). Trimming took off 6 bases at V and 7 bases at J, with 16 bases between the two ends. This CDR3 spans 15 amino acids. Written as DNA, the CDR3 is TGTGCCAGCAGCCCGTCGGGACGGCGGAATTCACCCCTCCACTTT. Translation: CASSPSGRRNSPLHF.

Ten or more counts support this clonotype. CDR3: CASSEFHLGHQPQHF. In DNA, the CDR3 is TGTGCCAGCAGTGAATTTCACCTGGGTCATCAGCCCCAGCATTTT. The rearrangement links TRBV6-1 to TRBJ1-5, with no clear D. The germline V gene encodes CDR1 MNHNS and CDR2 SASEGT. The CDR3 consists of 15 residues. With 2 bases removed from V and 5 bases from J, the gap between germline ends came to 13 bases.